These 17 T cell receptor beta chains originate from one sample sequenced in a study of a mutant IDH1 vaccine in newly diagnosed glioma. The time point: week 5, during vaccination. The investigators gave 300 ug of mutant IDH1 20-mer peptide in each vaccine dose, together with topical imiquimod. These TCRs are of unknown antigen specificity. Using immunoSEQ multiplex PCR, the repertoire was profiled, and TCRdb retains in-frame clones only, with some absent. The sample records around 50,000 clones, around 89% being singletons. This specimen was PBMCs, taken from a glioma patient whose treatment included an IDH1 peptide vaccine. All receptors derive from a woman between 35 and 50 years old with glioma.

The V gene is TRBV6-1, the J gene TRBJ2-7, with D possibly TRBD1 on 6 matching bases. The germline CDR1 and CDR2 sequences are MNHNS and SASEGT. Trimming shortened V by 4 bases and J by 5 bases, and 9 bases separated the two germline ends. The CDR3 totals 12 residues. CDR3 region: CASSGRTDEQYF. CDR3 nucleotide sequence: TGTGCCAGCAGTGGTCGGACAGACGAGCAGTACTTC.

The V call is TRBV2, the J call TRBJ2-2, with a possible D match to TRBD2 (6 bases). CDR1 and CDR2 from the germline V gene are SNHLY and FYNNEI. Trimming cost V 6 bases and J 2 bases, with 16 bases left between them. CDR3 length: 16 residues. The CDR3 DNA reads as TGTGCCAGCAGGGGAGGTAGCGGATATAACACCGGGGAGCTGTTTTTT. This sequence encodes CASRGGSGYNTGELFF.

J is TRBJ2-5 and V is TRBV7-2; D unclear. The V gene lost 1 base and the J gene lost 13 bases, with 16 bases spanning the gap. Germline V gene sequence: CDR1 SGHTA, CDR2 FQGNSA. There are 13 residues in the CDR3. The chain's CDR3 is CASSLVSVQPSYF. CDR3 DNA: TGTGCCAGCAGCTTAGTTAGTGTCCAGCCGTCGTACTTC.

The chain has TRBV5-1 and TRBJ2-1; no firm D call. The CDR3 runs to 16 residues. Germline-derived CDR1 and CDR2 are SGHRS and YFSETQ. V lost 0 bases and J 0 bases, leaving 10 bases between the germline ends. For the CDR3, the DNA is TGCGCCAGCAGCTTGGGGGCCAGGAGCTCCTACAATGAGCAGTTCTTC. Its translation: CASSLGARSSYNEQFF.

The chain joins TRBV7-2 to TRBJ2-1; 7 bases fit TRBD2. The CDR3 totals 15 residues. Trimming at V came to 1 base and at J to 4 bases, leaving 4 bases not matched to a gene. In germline, CDR1 is SGHTA, CDR2 FQGNSA. CDR3 residues: CASSLVAGEYNEQFF. The CDR3 region has the DNA TGTGCCAGCAGCTTAGTGGCGGGAGAGTACAATGAGCAGTTCTTC.

The genes are TRBV5-1 and TRBJ2-3; maybe TRBD2 (6 bases). V was pared by 4 bases and J by 3 bases, with 9 bases between. The CDR3 spans 13 residues. Germline values: CDR1 SGHRS, CDR2 YFSETQ. This chain's CDR3 is CASSPGGTDTQYF. DNA for the CDR3: TGCGCCAGCAGCCCCGGGGGTACAGATACGCAGTATTTT.

J is TRBJ2-1 and V is TRBV29-1; perhaps TRBD2 as D (6 bases). V lost 5 bases, J lost 9 bases, and 23 bases lay in between. Per the germline V gene, CDR1 is SQVTM and CDR2 is ANQGSEA. The CDR3 length is 15 residues. The CDR3 bases are TGCAGCGTTAGGCAGGACTACATATCGCAGAGTGAGCAGTTCTTC. Protein sequence: CSVRQDYISQSEQFF.

The gene calls are TRBV7-9 and TRBJ1-1; no clear D. V lost 5 bases, J lost 5 bases, and 15 bases lay in between. The V gene's germline CDR1 is SEHNR and CDR2 FQNEAQ (reference sequence). The CDR3 extends over 14 amino acids. This CDR3 reads CASSLNSVFTEAFF. In DNA, the CDR3 is TGTGCCAGCAGCCTAAACTCAGTGTTTACTGAAGCTTTCTTT.

The chain is built from TRBV7-9 and TRBJ2-7, with D tentatively TRBD2 (6 bases). Trimming took 1 base from V and 6 from J, leaving 16 bases between them. The CDR3 has 15 residues. Germline CDR1 is SEHNR and CDR2 is FQNEAQ (reference sequence). The CDR3 is CASSLGVVGGLEQYF. In DNA form, the CDR3 reads TGTGCCAGCAGCTTAGGGGTTGTGGGAGGCCTCGAGCAGTACTTC. Variable domain in full (rest from reference TRBV7-9 and TRBJ2-7): DTGVSQNPRHKITKRGQNVTFRCDPISEHNRLYWYRQTLGQGPEFLTYFQNEAQLEKSRLLSDRFSAERPKGSFSTLEIQRTEQGDSAMYLCASSLGVVGGLEQYFGPGTRLTVT.

The chain joins TRBV19 to TRBJ2-6; D possibly matches TRBD1 or TRBD2 (5 bases each). Trimming removed 5 bases at V and 1 base at J, with 21 bases between. The CDR3 has 19 residues. CDR1 is LNHDA and CDR2 is SQIVND in the germline V gene (reference sequence). DNA of the CDR3: TGTGCCAGTAGTGAAGAAGCCGGGACGGTAACGTCTGGGGCCAACGTCCTGACTTTC. Translation: CASSEEAGTVTSGANVLTF. Using reference TRBV19 and TRBJ2-6 for the parts outside the CDR3, the full variable domain is DGGITQSPKYLFRKEGQNVTLSCEQNLNHDAMYWYRQDPGQGLRLIYYSQIVNDFQKGDIAEGYSVSREKKESFPLTVTSAQKNPTAFYLCASSEEAGTVTSGANVLTFGAGSRLTVL.

The gene calls are TRBV10-2 and TRBJ1-1, with 7 nucleotides matching TRBD1. This CDR3 has 17 amino acids. The V segment lost 5 bases and the J segment 4 bases; nucleotides outside the gene matches: 16. Germline V lookup: CDR1 WSHSY, CDR2 SAAADI. The CDR3, as DNA: TGCGCCAGCAGTTCTCTTAACACAGGGGCGGGGGTCACTGAAGCTTTCTTT. The encoded protein is CASSSLNTGAGVTEAFF.

This chain uses TRBV4-1 with TRBJ2-2; 13 bases match TRBD2. V shed 4 bases, J shed 7 bases, and the junction held 3 bases outside the gene matches. The CDR3 covers 15 residues. The V gene's germline CDR1 is MGHRA and CDR2 YSYEKL. The CDR3 nucleotides are TGCGCCAGCAGCCGACTAGCGGGAGGTATCGGGGAGCTGTTTTTT. Its translation: CASSRLAGGIGELFF.

The V gene is TRBV29-1, the J gene TRBJ2-5; D perhaps matches TRBD2 (6 bases). The V end was cut by 3 bases, the J end by 4 bases, with 9 bases between. The CDR3 extends over 12 amino acids. Germline V CDR1 and CDR2: SQVTM, ANQGSEA. CDR3 loop: CSVDRRGETQYF. CDR3 bases: TGCAGCGTTGATCGGAGGGGAGAGACCCAGTACTTC. The full variable domain, completed using reference TRBV29-1 and TRBJ2-5, is SAVISQKPSRDICQRGTSLTIQCQVDSQVTMMFWYRQQPGQSLTLIATANQGSEATYESGFVIDKFPISRPNLTFSTLTVSNMSPEDSSIYLCSVDRRGETQYFGPGTRLLVL.

The rearrangement uses TRBV7-9 and TRBJ2-1, with 11 bases fitting TRBD2. The trim removed 10 bases at V and 9 bases at J, leaving 8 bases unmatched. The CDR3 is 13 amino acids. Germline V gene lookup returns CDR1 SEHNR and CDR2 FQNEAQ (reference sequence). This CDR3 reads CAMSTSGTGEQFF. CDR3 DNA: TGTGCCATGTCGACTAGCGGGACTGGTGAGCAGTTCTTC.

In regard to this clone: One junction end disagrees with the germline gene, perhaps due to a read error. The CDR3 DNA reads as TGTGCTAGCAGCTTCGTCGCGGGAGCGGTGGAGACCCAGTACTTC. Its translation: CASSFVAGAVETQYF. The V gene is TRBV7-7, the J gene TRBJ2-5; 7 bases fit TRBD2. Germline V lookup: CDR1 SSHAT, CDR2 FNYEAQ (reference sequence). This CDR3 has 15 residues. The entire variable domain, with the rest obtained from reference TRBV7-7 and TRBJ2-5, is as follows: GAGVSQSPRYKVTKRGQDVTLRCDPISSHATLYWYQQALGQGPEFLTYFNYEAQPDKSGLPSDRFSAERPEGSISTLTIQRTEQRDSAMYRCASSFVAGAVETQYFGPGTRLLVL.

The V call is TRBV2, the J call TRBJ1-6; 7 bases agree with TRBD1. Trimming cost V 5 bases and J 5 bases; bases outside gene matches: 6. Germline V CDR1 and CDR2: SNHLY, FYNNEI. The CDR3 contains 15 residues. The CDR3 spells CASSIGGTNNSPLHF. DNA of the CDR3: TGTGCCAGCAGTATAGGGGGCACAAATAATTCACCCCTCCACTTT.

This clone was recorded once. Written as DNA, the CDR3 is TGTGCCAGCAGTTTGACAGGGACGCGCGGCTACACCTTC. Translating it yields CASSLTGTRGYTF. The gene calls are TRBV6-6 and TRBJ1-2; 7 nucleotides line up with TRBD1. Germline-derived CDR1 and CDR2 are MNHNY and SVGAGI (reference sequence). The CDR3 runs to 13 residues. V was clipped by 4 bases and J by 8 bases; unmatched bases: 7.